This TCR beta chain was found in a study of blood T cell repertoires in COVID-19. Overall study: COVID-19 samples, acute and convalescent, were from the United States, Italy and Spain. T cells, B-cell-depleted T cells, or PBMCs supplied cDNA or gDNA.

The CDR3 extends over 15 amino acids. CDR1 and CDR2 (germline): SGHRS, YFSETQ. The V end lost 2 bases, the J end lost 0 bases, and 6 bases lay between the germline ends. In the original processing: Quantification of nucleated cells was approximated via reference gene primer amplification. Sequenced by immunoSEQ multiplex PCR; TCRdb stores in-frame clones only, minus some. That table is the source of V, J and clone size, and D and trimming were worked out from the DNA. The profile covers 70,000 to 100,000 clones, with about nine tenths appearing a single time and over 35% taken by the ten largest. The sample consisted of peripheral blood. The chain recombines TRBV5-1 with TRBJ2-6, with D perhaps TRBD2 (6 bases). The clonotype was recovered from a human donor in a cohort sampled during active COVID-19. CDR3 sequence (DNA): TGCGCCAGCAGCTTTAGCGGCTCTGGGGCCAACGTCCTGACTTTC. It translates to CASSFSGSGANVLTF.